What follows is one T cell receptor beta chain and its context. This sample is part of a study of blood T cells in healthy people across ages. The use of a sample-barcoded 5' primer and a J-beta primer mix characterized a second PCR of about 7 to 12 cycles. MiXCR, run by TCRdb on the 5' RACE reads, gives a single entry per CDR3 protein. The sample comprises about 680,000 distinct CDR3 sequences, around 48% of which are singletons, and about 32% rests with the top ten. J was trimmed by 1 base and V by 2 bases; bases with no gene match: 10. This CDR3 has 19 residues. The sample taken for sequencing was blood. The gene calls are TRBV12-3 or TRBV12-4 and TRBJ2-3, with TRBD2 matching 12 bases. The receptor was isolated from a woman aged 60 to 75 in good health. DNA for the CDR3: TGTGCCAGCAGTTTACGGCTAGCGGGAGGGCCAGCAGGCACAGATACGCAGTATTTT. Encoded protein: CASSLRLAGGPAGTDTQYF.